These 10 T cell receptor beta chains were all obtained from the same sample, sequenced in a study of shared T cell receptors in the human thymus. The table came from immunoSEQ multiplex PCR; TCRdb's copy has only in-frame clones and leaves some out. Of about 660,000 clones listed, around 87% were seen once; the top ten hold 0.0094%. The sample also formed part of further work on human thymus T cells.

Source material: thymocytes. The receptors come from a boy in the first two years of life with a congenital heart defect.

The chain has TRBV27 and TRBJ1-5; D gene unclear. Trimming left V 8 bases short and J 0 bases short, with 14 bases between. This CDR3 comprises 15 residues. Per germline, CDR1 MNHEY and CDR2 SMNVEV (reference sequence). The CDR3 sequence: CASRGFPYSNQPQHF. In DNA form, the CDR3 reads TGTGCCAGCCGAGGATTCCCATATAGCAATCAGCCCCAGCATTTT.

Notes on this clone: Germline and junction disagree at one end, which may indicate a read error. This chain connects TRBV7-7 to TRBJ2-7; 8 positions match TRBD1. The CDR3 runs to 13 residues. CDR1 is SSHAT, CDR2 FNYEAQ, per germline (reference sequence). CDR3 coding DNA: TGTGCTAGCAGCTTAGACAGGGGATACGAGCAGTACTTC. Translation gives CASSLDRGYEQYF.

The genes are TRBV4-3 and TRBJ1-1; D perhaps matches TRBD1 (5 bases). Per germline, CDR1 LGHNA and CDR2 YSLEER. The CDR3 covers 16 residues. V lost 1 base to trimming and J lost 1 base, with 13 bases between them. In DNA form, the CDR3 reads TGCGCCAGCAGCCAAGTAGGCGACAGAGAGAACACTGAAGCTTTCTTT. It is translated as CASSQVGDRENTEAFF.

V gene TRBV30 combines with J gene TRBJ2-7, with 7 bases identical to TRBD2. V lost 1 base, J lost 7 bases, and 10 bases stayed unmatched. CDR3 size: 14 residues. CDR1 and CDR2 from the germline V gene are GTSNPN and SVGIG (reference sequence). The CDR3 DNA reads TGTGCCTGGAGTGGAGTTTGCGGGGGTGGGGAGCAGTACTTC. It yields the protein CAWSGVCGGGEQYF.

The chain couples TRBV21-1 to TRBJ2-1; the table's D gene call, TRBD1, was not cross checked with the DNA. TRBV21-1 is listed as a pseudogene. The CDR3 is 19 amino acids. CDR3 sequence reads: CASNKSGTGDNRAYNEQFF. The CDR3 DNA is TGTGCCAGCAACAAGTCCGGGACAGGGGATAATAGGGCATACAATGAGCAGTTCTTC.

The rearrangement joins TRBV7-9 to TRBJ2-7, with D tentatively TRBD2 (5 bases). This CDR3 is built from 17 residues. Germline-derived CDR1 and CDR2 are SEHNR and FQNEAQ (reference sequence). Deletions cut 1 base from V and 3 bases from J, with 19 bases between. This CDR3 is CASSLDGGGRSYYEQYF. The CDR3 coding sequence is TGTGCCAGCAGCTTAGACGGCGGCGGGCGGAGCTACTACGAGCAGTACTTC.

This sequence joins TRBV5-5 and TRBJ1-2; the D is unclear. The V gene lost 1 base and the J gene lost 4 bases, with 5 bases spanning the gap. The CDR3 contains 12 residues. From germline, CDR1 is SGHKS and CDR2 YYEKEE (reference sequence). This chain's CDR3 is CASSLFVYGYTF. The CDR3 DNA follows: TGTGCCAGCAGCTTGTTCGTCTATGGCTACACCTTC.

This clone was recorded only once. The rearrangement uses TRBV13 and TRBJ2-3, with 14 bases that match TRBD2. Per the germline V gene, CDR1 is PRHDT and CDR2 is FYEKMQ (reference sequence). The CDR3 contains 17 residues. The V gene end was trimmed by 5 bases and the J gene end by 5 bases; junction bases not matched to a gene: 9. CDR3 sequence reads: CASSAHAGTSGGDTQYF. CDR3 bases: TGTGCCAGCAGCGCCCACGCCGGGACTAGCGGGGGAGATACGCAGTATTTT.

The rearrangement links TRBV4-1 to TRBJ1-1; no clear D gene. Trimming pared 0 bases from V and 0 bases from J, leaving 11 bases between. The V gene's germline CDR1 is MGHRA and CDR2 YSYEKL. The CDR3 is 16 amino acids. In nucleotides, the CDR3 is TGCGCCAGCAGCCAAGAGTCCCCGGGTATGAACACTGAAGCTTTCTTT. Its translation: CASSQESPGMNTEAFF.

The chain combines TRBV9 with TRBJ2-2; 10 nucleotides match TRBD2. The CDR3 runs to 18 residues. V was pared by 2 bases and J by 2 bases, with 9 bases of the junction left unmatched. The germline V gene encodes CDR1 SGDLS and CDR2 YYNGEE. The CDR3 DNA reads as TGTGCCAGCAGCGTTCGATCTAGCGGGGGCACAAACACCGGGGAGCTGTTTTTT. It encodes CASSVRSSGGTNTGELFF.